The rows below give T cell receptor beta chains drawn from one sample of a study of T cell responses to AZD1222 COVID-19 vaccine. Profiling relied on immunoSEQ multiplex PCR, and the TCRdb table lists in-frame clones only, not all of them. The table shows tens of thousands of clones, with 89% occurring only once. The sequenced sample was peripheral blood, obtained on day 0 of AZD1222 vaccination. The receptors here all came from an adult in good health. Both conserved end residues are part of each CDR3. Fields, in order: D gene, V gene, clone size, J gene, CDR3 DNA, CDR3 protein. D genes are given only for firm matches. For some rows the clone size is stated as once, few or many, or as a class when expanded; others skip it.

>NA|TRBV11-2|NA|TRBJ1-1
TGTGCCAGCAGCTTACAGGCCAACACTGAAGCTTTCTTT
CASSLQANTEAFF
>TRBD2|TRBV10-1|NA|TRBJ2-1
TGCGCCAGCAGTCTAGCGGGAGGGTCCTACAATGAGCAGTTCTTC
CASSLAGGSYNEQFF
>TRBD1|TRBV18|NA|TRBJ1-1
TGTGCCAGCTCAGCCGACAGGGGGCCCTCTGAAGCTTTCTTT
CASSADRGPSEAFF
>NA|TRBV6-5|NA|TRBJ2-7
TGTGCCAGCAGTACTAGCCCCCTCTTCTGGGAGCAGTACTTC
CASSTSPLFWEQYF
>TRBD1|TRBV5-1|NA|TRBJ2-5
TGCGCCAGCAGCTTGGCAGACAGGGGGGAGGAGACCCAGTACTTC
CASSLADRGEETQYF
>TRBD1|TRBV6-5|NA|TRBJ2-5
TGTGCCAGCAGGAAGACAGGGGAAGAGACCCAGTACTTC
CASRKTGEETQYF
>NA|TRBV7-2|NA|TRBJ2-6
TGTGCCAGCAGCTTAGAGGGTACAGGGTTTAGATCTGGGGCCAACGTCCTGACTTTC
CASSLEGTGFRSGANVLTF
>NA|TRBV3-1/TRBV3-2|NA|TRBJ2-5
TGTGCCAGCAGCCAAGCCGGCTCCCCGGGGTACCAAGAGACCCAGTACTTC
CASSQAGSPGYQETQYF
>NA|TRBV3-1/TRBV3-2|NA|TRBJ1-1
TGTGCCAGCAGCCAAGTTGGGAGTAACACTGAAGCTTTCTTT
CASSQVGSNTEAFF
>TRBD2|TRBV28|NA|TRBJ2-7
TGTGCCAGCAGTAGAGCGGGAGTCCTCTACGAGCAGTACTTC
CASSRAGVLYEQYF
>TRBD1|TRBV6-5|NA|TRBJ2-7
TGTGCCAGCAGTCGTACAGGGGGCGGTCCCTACGAGCAGTACTTC
CASSRTGGGPYEQYF
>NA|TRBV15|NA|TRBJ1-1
TGTGCCACCAAACCCCGGGACACTACTATGAACACTGAAGCTTTCTTT
CATKPRDTTMNTEAFF
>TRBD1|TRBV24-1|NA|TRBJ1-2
TGTGCCACCAGTGACGAAGGACAGGCCTATGGCTACACCTTC
CATSDEGQAYGYTF
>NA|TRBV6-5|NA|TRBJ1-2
TGTGCCAGCGGGGAGACGTGGGGCTACACCTTC
CASGETWGYTF
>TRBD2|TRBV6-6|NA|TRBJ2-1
TGTGCCAGCAGTTCACGAGTACTAGCGGTACACAATGAGCAGTTCTTC
CASSSRVLAVHNEQFF
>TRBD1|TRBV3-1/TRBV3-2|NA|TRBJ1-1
TGTGCCAGCAGCCCTCCCGGGACAGGGCTGAACACTGAAGCTTTCTTT
CASSPPGTGLNTEAFF
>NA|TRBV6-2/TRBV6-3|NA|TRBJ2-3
TGTGCCAGCAGCCAGAGCACAGATACGCAGTATTTT
CASSQSTDTQYF
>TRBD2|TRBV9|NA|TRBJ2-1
TGTGCCAGCAGCGTAGTTGGGAGCGGGACTGAGCAGTTCTTC
CASSVVGSGTEQFF
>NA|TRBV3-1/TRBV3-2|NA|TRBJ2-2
TGTGCCAGCAGCCAAAACTACGGGGAGCTGTTTTTT
CASSQNYGELFF
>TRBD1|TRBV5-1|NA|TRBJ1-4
TGCGCCAGCAGCTTGGGACAGGGGGATGAAAAACTGTTTTTT
CASSLGQGDEKLFF
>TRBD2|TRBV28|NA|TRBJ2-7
TGTGCCAGCAGTTCCCCCCCCGGGACTAGCGGGAGTATGACCTACGAGCAGTACTTC
CASSSPPGTSGSMTYEQYF
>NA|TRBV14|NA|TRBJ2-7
TGTGCCAGCAGCCAAGATCTTGGTGGCGAGCAGTACTTC
CASSQDLGGEQYF
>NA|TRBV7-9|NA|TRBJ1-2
TGTGCCAGCAGCCTGGACAACCCTTCTGGCTACACCTTC
CASSLDNPSGYTF
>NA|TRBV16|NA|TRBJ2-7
TGTGCCAGCAGCCCAGCAGGGAAGGGGTACGAGCAGTACTTC
CASSPAGKGYEQYF
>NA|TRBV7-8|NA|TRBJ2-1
TGTGCCAGCAGCTTAGGAGTTCGACAGGATAACAATGAGCAGTTCTTC
CASSLGVRQDNNEQFF
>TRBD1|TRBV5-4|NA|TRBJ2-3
TGTGCCAGCAGCTTGTATTTACAGGGGAGCACAGATACGCAGTATTTT
CASSLYLQGSTDTQYF
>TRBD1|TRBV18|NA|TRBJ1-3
TGTGCCAGCTCACCACCGGGACAGGGTACCTCTGGAAACACCATATATTTT
CASSPPGQGTSGNTIYF
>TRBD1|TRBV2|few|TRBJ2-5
TGTGCCAGCATCGATTCCGGGACAGGGGTAGAGACCCAGTACTTC
CASIDSGTGVETQYF
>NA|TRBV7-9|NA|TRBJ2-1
TGTGCCAGCAGCGTAGGAGGTAACTCCTACAATGAGCAGTTCTTC
CASSVGGNSYNEQFF
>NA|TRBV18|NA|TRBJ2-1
TGTGCCAGCTCACCACGACAGAACAATGAGCAGTTCTTC
CASSPRQNNEQFF
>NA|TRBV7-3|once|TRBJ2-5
TGTGCCAGCAGCTTCACGGGAAATACCGAAGAGACCCAGTACTTC
CASSFTGNTEETQYF
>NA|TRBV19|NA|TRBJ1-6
TGTGCCAGTAGTGAGGACAGCTCCTATAATTCACCCCTCCACTTT
CASSEDSSYNSPLHF
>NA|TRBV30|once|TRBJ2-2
TGTGCCTGGAGTGTTCTAAGAGCAGGCACCGGGGAGCTGTTTTTT
CAWSVLRAGTGELFF
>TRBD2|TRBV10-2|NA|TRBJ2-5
TGCGCCAGCAGTGAGCCTCGGGGAGGGAGAGGGTACCAAGAGACCCAGTACTTC
CASSEPRGGRGYQETQYF
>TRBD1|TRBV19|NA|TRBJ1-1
TGTGCCAGTAGCGTGACAGGGGGCACTGAAGCTTTCTTT
CASSVTGGTEAFF